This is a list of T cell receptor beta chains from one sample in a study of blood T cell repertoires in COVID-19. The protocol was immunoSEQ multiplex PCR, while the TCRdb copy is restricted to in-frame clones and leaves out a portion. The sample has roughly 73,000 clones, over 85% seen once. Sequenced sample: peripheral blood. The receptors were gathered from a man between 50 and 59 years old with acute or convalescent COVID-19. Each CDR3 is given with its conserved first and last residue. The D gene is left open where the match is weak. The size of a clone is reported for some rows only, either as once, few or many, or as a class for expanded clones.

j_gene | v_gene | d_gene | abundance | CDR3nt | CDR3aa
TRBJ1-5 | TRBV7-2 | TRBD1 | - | TGTGCCAGCAGCCGCGGACAGGGGGCCTTGAGCAATCAGCCCCAGCATTTT | CASSRGQGALSNQPQHF
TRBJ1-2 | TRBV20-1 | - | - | TGCAGTGCTAGGGCCAACTATGGCTACACCTTC | CSARANYGYTF
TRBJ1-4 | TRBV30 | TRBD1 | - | TGTGCCTGGAGTTTTTCCGGGACAGGCAATGAAAAACTGTTTTTT | CAWSFSGTGNEKLFF
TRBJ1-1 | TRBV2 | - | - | TGTGCCAGCAGGAGACAGATCCTGACGAACACTGAAGCTTTCTTT | CASRRQILTNTEAFF
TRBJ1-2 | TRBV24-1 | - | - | TGTGCCACCAGTGACCCTTTCTATGGCTACACCTTC | CATSDPFYGYTF
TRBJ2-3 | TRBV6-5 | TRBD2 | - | TGTGCCAGCAAGATGGGGGGGGGAGATACGCAGTATTTT | CASKMGGGDTQYF
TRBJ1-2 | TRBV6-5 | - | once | TGTGCCAGCAGCCAGGGTCCCTATGGCTACACCTTC | CASSQGPYGYTF
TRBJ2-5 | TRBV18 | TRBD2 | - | TGTGCCAGCTCACCCCCCGCGGGAGAAGGAAAGACCCAGTACTTC | CASSPPAGEGKTQYF
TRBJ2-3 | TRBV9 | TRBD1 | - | TGTGCCAGCAGCTCAGGGGGCGCAGATACGCAGTATTTT | CASSSGGADTQYF
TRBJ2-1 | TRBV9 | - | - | TGTGCCAGCAGCGTAGCCTCTCTAGCAACCTACAATGAGCAGTTCTTC | CASSVASLATYNEQFF
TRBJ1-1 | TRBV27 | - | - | TGTGCCAGCGACGAAAGGGACAACCATGTTGAAGCTTTCTTT | CASDERDNHVEAFF
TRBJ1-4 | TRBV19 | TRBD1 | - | TGTGCCAGTAGTATAGCCCCCGACTACAGGGGAACTAATGAAAAACTGTTTTTT | CASSIAPDYRGTNEKLFF
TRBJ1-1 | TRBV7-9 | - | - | TGTGCCAGCAGCTTCGACCGGGAAACTGAAGCTTTCTTT | CASSFDRETEAFF
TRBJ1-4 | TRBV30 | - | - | TGTGCCTGGGTCCCCGCGGGGGGGCAAAAACTGTTTTTT | CAWVPAGGQKLFF
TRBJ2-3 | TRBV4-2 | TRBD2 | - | TGTGCCAGCAGCTCCCCGGGGGGGGTCACAGATACGCAGTATTTT | CASSSPGGVTDTQYF
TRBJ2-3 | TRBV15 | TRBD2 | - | TGTGCCACCAGCAAATCGGGGGGACTAGCGACAGATACGCAGTATTTT | CATSKSGGLATDTQYF